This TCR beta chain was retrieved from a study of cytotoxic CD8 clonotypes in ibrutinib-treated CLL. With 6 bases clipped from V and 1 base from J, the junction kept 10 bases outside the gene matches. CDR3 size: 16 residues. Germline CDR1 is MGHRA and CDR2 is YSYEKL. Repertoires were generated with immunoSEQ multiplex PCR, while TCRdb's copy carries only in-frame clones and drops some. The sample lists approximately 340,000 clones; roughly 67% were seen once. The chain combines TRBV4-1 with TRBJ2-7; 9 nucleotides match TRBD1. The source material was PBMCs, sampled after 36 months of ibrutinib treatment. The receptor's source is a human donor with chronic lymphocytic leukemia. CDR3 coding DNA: TGCGCCAGCAGGGTTAAGGGGACAGGGACGTCCTACGAGCAGTACTTC. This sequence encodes CASRVKGTGTSYEQYF.